The T cell receptor beta chain under discussion was sequenced for a study of cytomegalovirus exposure and HLA in healthy donors. Study-level points and caveats: TCR association rates varied by HLA locus in a later analysis, with DRB1 highest and HLA-C lowest.

Both 60 Vbeta primers and 13 Jbeta primers went into the PCR. Profiled with immunoSEQ multiplex PCR; TCRdb holds only in-frame clones, not every one. The sample has 180,000 or so clones, 75% to 85% seen once; the top ten hold around 1.6%. About this clone: No antigen is known for it.

The germline V gene encodes CDR1 SEHNR and CDR2 FQNEAQ (reference sequence). With 5 bases removed from V and 2 bases from J, the gap between germline ends came to 8 bases. This CDR3 contains 13 residues. The gene calls are TRBV7-9 and TRBJ2-3, with D hard to call. What was sequenced was PBMCs. The clonotype originates from a man in his late teens or twenties in good health and CMV-seronegative. The CDR3, as DNA: TGTGCCAGCAGCGCCAGCGCCACAGATACGCAGTATTTT. Encoded protein: CASSASATDTQYF.